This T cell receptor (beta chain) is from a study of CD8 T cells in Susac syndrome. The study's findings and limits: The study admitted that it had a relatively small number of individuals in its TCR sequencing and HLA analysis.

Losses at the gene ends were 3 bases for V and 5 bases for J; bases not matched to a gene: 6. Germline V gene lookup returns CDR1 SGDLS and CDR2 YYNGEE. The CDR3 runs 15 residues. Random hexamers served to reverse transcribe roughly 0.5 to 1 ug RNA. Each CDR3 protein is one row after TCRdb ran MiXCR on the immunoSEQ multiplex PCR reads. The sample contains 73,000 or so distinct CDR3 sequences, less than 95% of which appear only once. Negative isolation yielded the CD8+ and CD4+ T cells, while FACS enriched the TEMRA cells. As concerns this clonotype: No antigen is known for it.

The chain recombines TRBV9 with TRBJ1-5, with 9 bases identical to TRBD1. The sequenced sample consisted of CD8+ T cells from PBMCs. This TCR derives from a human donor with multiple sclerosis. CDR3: CASSESGTGYQPQHF. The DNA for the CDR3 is TGTGCCAGCAGCGAGTCCGGGACAGGGTATCAGCCCCAGCATTTT.